Listed below are T cell receptor beta chains from one sample, sequenced in a study of blood T cell repertoires in COVID-19. TCRdb keeps only in-frame clones here, not all; method: immunoSEQ multiplex PCR. The sample has more than 40,000 clones, around four fifths seen once. The specimen sequenced was peripheral blood. Every receptor here comes from a human donor with acute or convalescent COVID-19. The donor label of this sample is uncertain. Each CDR3 is given with its conserved first and last residue. Each record gives: D gene, J gene, clone size, V gene, CDR3 protein, CDR3 DNA. D genes are given only for firm matches. Clone sizes are given selectively: once, few, many, or a class where the clone is expanded.

D: .
J: TRBJ1-4
size: .
V: TRBV9
CDR3: CASSATSSRSEKLFF
DNA: TGTGCCAGCAGCGCTACGTCGTCCCGTTCCGAAAAACTGTTTTTT

D: .
J: TRBJ1-3
size: .
V: TRBV2
CDR3: CASSWSSGNTIYF
DNA: TGTGCCAGCAGTTGGAGCTCTGGAAACACCATATATTTT

D: TRBD2
J: TRBJ2-7
size: .
V: TRBV4-2
CDR3: CASSQDILAGATEQYF
DNA: TGTGCCAGCAGCCAAGATATACTAGCGGGAGCAACAGAGCAGTACTTC

D: .
J: TRBJ2-7
size: .
V: TRBV21-1
CDR3: CASSKGSLAGDSYEQYF
DNA: TGTGCCAGCAGCAAAGGGTCACTAGCGGGAGATAGCTACGAGCAGTACTTC

D: .
J: TRBJ2-2
size: .
V: TRBV11-1
CDR3: CASSLTTGIGTGELFF
DNA: TGTGCCAGCAGCCTTACGACGGGGATAGGCACTGGGGAGCTGTTTTTT

D: TRBD1
J: TRBJ1-2
size: few
V: TRBV6-5
CDR3: CASSYGRGLGYTF
DNA: TGTGCCAGCAGTTACGGCAGGGGGCTTGGCTACACCTTC

D: .
J: TRBJ2-1
size: once
V: TRBV19
CDR3: CASSVRLAAYNEQFF
DNA: TGTGCCAGTAGTGTCCGGCTAGCTGCCTACAATGAGCAGTTCTTC

D: TRBD1
J: TRBJ2-7
size: .
V: TRBV4-2
CDR3: CASSQGVTGGSYEQYF
DNA: TGTGCCAGCAGCCAAGGGGTGACAGGGGGCTCCTACGAGCAGTACTTC

D: TRBD1
J: TRBJ2-6
size: once
V: TRBV6-2/TRBV6-3
CDR3: CASSSRDRPGANVLTF
DNA: TGTGCCAGCAGTTCCCGGGACAGGCCTGGGGCCAACGTCCTGACTTTC

D: .
J: TRBJ1-2
size: .
V: TRBV24-1
CDR3: CATSDSQGTSTGYTF
DNA: TGTGCCACCAGTGATTCACAGGGAACTTCCACTGGCTACACCTTC

D: .
J: TRBJ1-1
size: .
V: TRBV29-1
CDR3: CSVFRNTEAFF
DNA: TGCAGCGTTTTCCGGAACACTGAAGCTTTCTTT

D: .
J: TRBJ1-2
size: .
V: TRBV7-9
CDR3: CASSFRAGGYTF
DNA: TGTGCCAGCAGCTTCAGGGCGGGAGGCTACACCTTC

D: .
J: TRBJ1-5
size: few
V: TRBV19
CDR3: CASSITGYNQPQHF
DNA: TGTGCCAGTAGTATTACAGGCTACAATCAGCCCCAGCATTTT

D: TRBD1
J: TRBJ1-2
size: few
V: TRBV4-3
CDR3: CASSQDWGDRGILGDGYTF
DNA: TGCGCCAGCAGCCAAGATTGGGGGGACAGGGGAATATTGGGCGATGGCTACACCTTC

D: .
J: TRBJ2-3
size: .
V: TRBV11-3
CDR3: CASSPAMGAGPDTQYF
DNA: TGTGCCAGCAGCCCCGCAATGGGAGCTGGCCCAGATACGCAGTATTTT

D: .
J: TRBJ2-7
size: .
V: TRBV25-1
CDR3: CASCRQGSSEQYF
DNA: TGTGCCAGCTGTAGGCAGGGATCCTCCGAGCAGTACTTC

D: TRBD1
J: TRBJ1-5
size: .
V: TRBV19
CDR3: CASSPPLGQGINQPQHF
DNA: TGTGCCAGTAGTCCTCCCCTGGGACAGGGGATCAATCAGCCCCAGCATTTT

D: .
J: TRBJ1-1
size: .
V: TRBV28
CDR3: CASSLSGGAEAFF
DNA: TGTGCCAGCAGTTTGAGCGGTGGGGCTGAAGCTTTCTTT

D: TRBD1
J: TRBJ2-4
size: .
V: TRBV30
CDR3: CAWGTGTGKNIQYF
DNA: TGTGCCTGGGGGACCGGGACAGGTAAAAACATTCAGTACTTC

D: TRBD1
J: TRBJ1-6
size: .
V: TRBV11-3
CDR3: CASSSGTGVIASPLHF
DNA: TGTGCCAGCAGCTCTGGCACAGGGGTAATAGCTTCACCCCTCCACTTT

D: TRBD1
J: TRBJ1-3
size: .
V: TRBV29-1
CDR3: CSVESDREGNTIYF
DNA: TGCAGCGTTGAATCGGACAGGGAAGGAAACACCATATATTTT

D: TRBD1
J: TRBJ2-2
size: .
V: TRBV19
CDR3: CATTTGGYFGELFF
DNA: TGTGCCACCACGACAGGGGGGTATTTCGGGGAGCTGTTTTTT